The rows below give T cell receptor beta chains drawn from one sample of a study of cytomegalovirus exposure and HLA in healthy donors. Assay used: immunoSEQ multiplex PCR; TCRdb lists only in-frame clones, some missing. The sample holds about 77,000 clones; about four fifths are singletons and the top ten take under 4%. Sequenced: PBMCs. The receptor source for this set is a man aged 35 to 55 in good health and CMV-seronegative. Each CDR3 is given with its conserved first and last residue. Fields, in order: J gene, clone size, D gene, CDR3 length, V gene, CDR3 DNA, CDR3 protein. The D gene is left open where the match is weak. A clone size is listed for some rows: how often the clone was seen (once, few, many), or a class if it is expanded.

>TRBJ1-2|NA|NA|15|TRBV4-1
TGCGCCAGCAGCCAAGTTGGAGAGCCGAGCTATGGCTACACCTTC
CASSQVGEPSYGYTF
>TRBJ2-1|NA|NA|13|TRBV5-1
TGCGCCAGCAGCTCACCTGGGCCCGGCGAGCAGTTCTTC
CASSSPGPGEQFF
>TRBJ1-1|few|NA|13|TRBV19
TGTGCCAGTACCAACAGGTTGGACACTGAAGCTTTCTTT
CASTNRLDTEAFF
>TRBJ2-3|NA|TRBD1|14|TRBV28
TGTGCCAGCAGTCGACAGGGGCGCACAGATACGCAGTATTTT
CASSRQGRTDTQYF
>TRBJ2-5|NA|TRBD1|16|TRBV7-3
TGTGCCAGCAGCTCCTATAGGGACAGGCCACAAGAGACCCAGTACTTC
CASSSYRDRPQETQYF
>TRBJ1-1|NA|NA|12|TRBV7-2
TGTGCCAGCAGCTTAGCGAGGGCTGAAGCTTTCTTT
CASSLARAEAFF
>TRBJ2-1|NA|TRBD2|13|TRBV6-5
TGTGCCAGCACCAGACTAGCTACCCATGAGCAGTTCTTC
CASTRLATHEQFF
>TRBJ1-6|NA|NA|14|TRBV9
TGTGCCAGCAGCGCATTGGACAGTAATTCACCCCTCCACTTT
CASSALDSNSPLHF
>TRBJ1-1|few|NA|11|TRBV30
TGTGCCAGCGGGGGGAACACTGAAGCTTTCTTT
CASGGNTEAFF
>TRBJ2-2|NA|NA|19|TRBV7-3
TGTGCCAGCAGCCCACCTCCTGGCAGGGGATATGTGAACACCGGGGAGCTGTTTTTT
CASSPPPGRGYVNTGELFF
>TRBJ2-1|NA|NA|16|TRBV5-1
TGCGCCAGCAGCGGGATCGGGGGGCGCTCCTACAATGAGCAGTTCTTC
CASSGIGGRSYNEQFF
>TRBJ2-5|NA|TRBD2|18|TRBV14
TGTGCCAGCAGCCCCTCGAATAGCGGGGGGCGCGGGAAAGAGACCCAGTACTTC
CASSPSNSGGRGKETQYF
>TRBJ1-6|NA|NA|15|TRBV7-9
TGTGCCAGCAGTCACAGGACCATTGGGAATTCACCCCTCCACTTT
CASSHRTIGNSPLHF
>TRBJ1-2|NA|NA|13|TRBV19
TGTGCCAGTAGTCTCCAGGGTTGGAATGGCTACACCTTC
CASSLQGWNGYTF
>TRBJ1-1|NA|NA|13|TRBV12-5
TGTGCTAGTGGTTTGCAGGGATACACTGAAGCTTTCTTT
CASGLQGYTEAFF
>TRBJ2-1|NA|NA|13|TRBV15
TGTGCCACCAGCAGAGACCGCTACAATGAGCAGTTCTTC
CATSRDRYNEQFF
>TRBJ1-1|NA|TRBD1|13|TRBV7-3
TGTGCCAGCAGATTAGGGGGCGCGTCTGAAGCTTTCTTT
CASRLGGASEAFF
>TRBJ2-7|NA|NA|15|TRBV30
TGTGCCTGGAGTGGAGAGGCAGGGTCAGGTTACGAGCAGTACTTC
CAWSGEAGSGYEQYF
>TRBJ1-6|NA|TRBD1|14|TRBV5-1
TGCGCCAGCAGCCCCGGACAGGTATATTCACCCCTCCACTTT
CASSPGQVYSPLHF
>TRBJ2-7|once|NA|13|TRBV5-5
TGTGCCAGCAGCCCATACATCGCCTACGAGCAGTACTTC
CASSPYIAYEQYF
>TRBJ2-7|NA|TRBD2|17|TRBV7-8
TGTGCCAGCAGCTTAAAAAGCGGGGGGGCTGATTCCCACGAGCAGTACTTC
CASSLKSGGADSHEQYF
>TRBJ2-3|NA|NA|14|TRBV19
TGTGCCAGTAGTATTGTGGAGGTCACAGATACGCAGTATTTT
CASSIVEVTDTQYF
>TRBJ2-3|NA|TRBD1|15|TRBV9
TGTGCCAGCAGCAGGGGGGACAGGGGGAGAGATACGCAGTATTTT
CASSRGDRGRDTQYF
>TRBJ2-3|NA|TRBD2|12|TRBV29-1
TGCAGCGTTGGACTAGCCACAGATACGCAGTATTTT
CSVGLATDTQYF
>TRBJ1-4|NA|NA|16|TRBV5-6
TGTGCCAGCAGCTACCTCGGAGCAGGGGCTGATGAAAAACTGTTTTTT
CASSYLGAGADEKLFF
>TRBJ2-5|NA|NA|17|TRBV5-4
TGTGCCGTCAGATCGAAGAGGGCACAGCTCATACAAGAGACCCAGTACTTC
CAVRSKRAQLIQETQYF
>TRBJ2-2|NA|NA|15|TRBV5-1
TGCGCCAGCAGCCCAGGGACACCCTCTACCGGGGAGCTGTTTTTT
CASSPGTPSTGELFF
>TRBJ2-2|NA|NA|15|TRBV5-4
TGTGCCAGCCACTCGACTATAATGAACACCGGGGAGCTGTTTTTT
CASHSTIMNTGELFF
>TRBJ2-1|NA|NA|13|TRBV29-1
TGCAGCGTTGAGGACTCTACCTACAATGAGCAGTTCTTC
CSVEDSTYNEQFF
>TRBJ1-5|NA|TRBD1|14|TRBV6-1
TGTGCCAGCAGTGAAAACAGGGGGCAACAGCCCCAGCATTTT
CASSENRGQQPQHF
>TRBJ1-2|once|TRBD1|14|TRBV19
TGTGCCAGTACCCCCAGGGCCGGACAGGACCGCTACACCTTC
CASTPRAGQDRYTF
>TRBJ2-5|few|TRBD2|13|TRBV7-3
TGTGCCAGCCGACTAGCGGGGGAAGAGACCCAGTACTTC
CASRLAGEETQYF
>TRBJ2-7|NA|TRBD1|14|TRBV27
TGTGCCAGCAGTATACAGGGGATCCCCTACGAGCAGTACTTC
CASSIQGIPYEQYF
>TRBJ1-5|few|NA|16|TRBV19
TGTGCCAGTAGTACCCTGACAGGTCGCGGGCCAAGACCCCAGCATTTT
CASSTLTGRGPRPQHF
>TRBJ1-2|NA|NA|15|TRBV4-3
TGCGCCAGCAGCCAAGAGGGTAACAGGGTAGATGGCTACACCTTC
CASSQEGNRVDGYTF
>TRBJ2-1|NA|TRBD2|15|TRBV7-9
TGTGCCAGCAGCGAGCGGGGGGGCTCCTACAATGAGCAGTTCTTC
CASSERGGSYNEQFF
>TRBJ1-3|once|NA|16|TRBV25-1
TGTGCCAGCAGTGACCGGGGGGGGTCGGAAGGAAACACCATATATTTT
CASSDRGGSEGNTIYF
>TRBJ1-1|NA|NA|15|TRBV19
TGTGCCAGTAGTCCACGTAGAGTTCAGAACACTGAAGCTTTCTTT
CASSPRRVQNTEAFF
>TRBJ1-4|NA|NA|19|TRBV7-3
TGTGCCAGCAGCCGCCCCGGGGTGAGGGACCCGGAGGGTAATGAAAAACTGTTTTTT
CASSRPGVRDPEGNEKLFF
>TRBJ2-5|NA|NA|16|TRBV7-6
TGTGCCAGCAGCCCCCAATATCGGACAATCTCTCGGACCCAGTACTTC
CASSPQYRTISRTQYF
>TRBJ2-7|once|TRBD1|16|TRBV5-1
TGCGCCAGCAGCCTGAATCGGGACAGGGGGCTTGGCGAGCAGTACTTC
CASSLNRDRGLGEQYF